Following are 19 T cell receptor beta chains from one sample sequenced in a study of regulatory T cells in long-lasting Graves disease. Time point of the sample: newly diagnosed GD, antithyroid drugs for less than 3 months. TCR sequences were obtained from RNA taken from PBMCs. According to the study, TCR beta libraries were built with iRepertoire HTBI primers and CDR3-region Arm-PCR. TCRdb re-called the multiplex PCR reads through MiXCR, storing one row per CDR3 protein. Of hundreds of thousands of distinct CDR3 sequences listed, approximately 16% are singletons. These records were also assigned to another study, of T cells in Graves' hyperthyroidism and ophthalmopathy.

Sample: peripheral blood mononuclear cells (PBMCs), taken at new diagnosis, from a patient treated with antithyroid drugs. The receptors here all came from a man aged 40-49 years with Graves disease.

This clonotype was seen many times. CDR3 in DNA: TGTGCCAGCAGCCCTCGTGGCGGGAATTCACCCCTCCACTTT. Its protein is CASSPRGGNSPLHF. This sequence joins TRBV27 and TRBJ1-6; D uncertain. The CDR3 runs 14 residues. Germline V lookup: CDR1 MNHEY, CDR2 SMNVEV (reference sequence). The V and J ends lost 6 bases and 7 bases respectively, with 13 bases between them.

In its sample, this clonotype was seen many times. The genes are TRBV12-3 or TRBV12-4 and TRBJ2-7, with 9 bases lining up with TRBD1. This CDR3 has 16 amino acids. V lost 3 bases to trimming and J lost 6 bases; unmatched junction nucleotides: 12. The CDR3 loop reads CASSLAGTGTRSEQYF. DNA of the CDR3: TGTGCCAGCAGTTTGGCCGGGACAGGGACTCGAAGCGAGCAGTACTTC.

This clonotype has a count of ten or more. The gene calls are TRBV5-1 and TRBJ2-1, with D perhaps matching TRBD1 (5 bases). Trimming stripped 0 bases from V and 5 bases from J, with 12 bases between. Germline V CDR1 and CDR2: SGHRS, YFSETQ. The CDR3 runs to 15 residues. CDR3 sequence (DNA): TGCGCCAGCAGCTTGGGGGCAGGGCTGGACAATGAGCAGTTCTTC. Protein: CASSLGAGLDNEQFF.

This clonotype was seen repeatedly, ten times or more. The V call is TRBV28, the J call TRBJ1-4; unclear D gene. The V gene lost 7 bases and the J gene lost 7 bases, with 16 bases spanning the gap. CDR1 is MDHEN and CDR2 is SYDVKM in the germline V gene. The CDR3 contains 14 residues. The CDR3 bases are TGTGCCAGCAACATTCACTTGGGGAGTGAAAAACTGTTTTTT. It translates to CASNIHLGSEKLFF.

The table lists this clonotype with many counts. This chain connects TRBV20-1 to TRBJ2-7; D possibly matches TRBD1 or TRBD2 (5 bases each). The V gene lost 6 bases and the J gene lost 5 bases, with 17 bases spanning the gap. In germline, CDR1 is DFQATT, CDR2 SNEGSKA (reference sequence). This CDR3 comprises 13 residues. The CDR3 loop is CSATGTPNHEQYF. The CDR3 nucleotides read TGCAGTGCCACCGGGACGCCGAACCACGAGCAGTACTTC.

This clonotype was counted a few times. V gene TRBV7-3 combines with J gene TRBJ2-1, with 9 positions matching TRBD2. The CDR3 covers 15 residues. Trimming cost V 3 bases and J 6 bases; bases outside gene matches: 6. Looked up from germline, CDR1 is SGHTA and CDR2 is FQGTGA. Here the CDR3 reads CASSLAGGPSNEQFF. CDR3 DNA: TGTGCCAGCAGCTTGGCGGGGGGGCCGTCCAATGAGCAGTTCTTC.

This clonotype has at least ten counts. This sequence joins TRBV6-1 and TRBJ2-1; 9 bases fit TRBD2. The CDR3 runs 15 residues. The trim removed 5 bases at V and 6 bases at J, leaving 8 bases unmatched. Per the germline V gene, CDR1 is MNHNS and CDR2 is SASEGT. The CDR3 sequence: CASSPRWRGGNEQFF. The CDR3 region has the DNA TGTGCCAGCAGTCCCCGGTGGCGGGGGGGCAATGAGCAGTTCTTC.

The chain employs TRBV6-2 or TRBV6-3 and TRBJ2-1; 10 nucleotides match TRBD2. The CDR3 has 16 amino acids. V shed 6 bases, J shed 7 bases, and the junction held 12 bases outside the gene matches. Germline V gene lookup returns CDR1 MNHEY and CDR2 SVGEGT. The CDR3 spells CASSSLTSGPGNEQFF. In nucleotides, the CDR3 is TGTGCCAGCAGCTCCCTGACTAGCGGGCCAGGAAATGAGCAGTTCTTC.

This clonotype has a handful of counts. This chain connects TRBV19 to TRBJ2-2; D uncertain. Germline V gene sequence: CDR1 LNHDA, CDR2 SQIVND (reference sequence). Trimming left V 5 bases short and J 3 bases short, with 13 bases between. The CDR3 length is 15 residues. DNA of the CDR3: TGTGCCAGTAGTTTAGTTGTTGAGCACACCGGGGAGCTGTTTTTT. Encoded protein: CASSLVVEHTGELFF.

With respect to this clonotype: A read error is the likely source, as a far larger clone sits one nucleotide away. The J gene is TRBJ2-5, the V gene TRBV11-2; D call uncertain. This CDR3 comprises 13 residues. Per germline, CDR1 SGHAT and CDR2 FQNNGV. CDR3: CAGSLDWSKAQYF. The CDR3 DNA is TGTGCCGGCAGCTTAGACTGGAGTAAGGCCCAGTACTTC.

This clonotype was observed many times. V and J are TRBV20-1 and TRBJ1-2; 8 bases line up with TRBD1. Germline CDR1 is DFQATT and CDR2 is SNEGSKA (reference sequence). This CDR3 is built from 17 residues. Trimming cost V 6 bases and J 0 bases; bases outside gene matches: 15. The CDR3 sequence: CSAIQGARLPTNYGYTF. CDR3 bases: TGCAGTGCGATCCAGGGGGCCCGACTACCTACTAACTATGGCTACACCTTC.

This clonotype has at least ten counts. CDR3 DNA: TGTGCCTGGAGTGTACAGGGGAGGCGGGAAAAACTGTTTTTT. Translation: CAWSVQGRREKLFF. V usage is TRBV30 and J usage is TRBJ1-4, with 7 bases fitting TRBD1. Germline loops: CDR1 GTSNPN, CDR2 SVGIG (reference sequence). The CDR3 contains 14 residues. Trimming removed 0 bases from V and 8 bases from J; junction bases left unmatched: 6.

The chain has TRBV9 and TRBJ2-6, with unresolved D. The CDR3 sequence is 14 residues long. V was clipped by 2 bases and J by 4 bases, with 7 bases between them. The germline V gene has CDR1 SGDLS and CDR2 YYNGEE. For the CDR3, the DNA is TGTGCCAGCAGCGTGACCGGGGGGGCCAACGTCCTGACTTTC. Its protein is CASSVTGGANVLTF.

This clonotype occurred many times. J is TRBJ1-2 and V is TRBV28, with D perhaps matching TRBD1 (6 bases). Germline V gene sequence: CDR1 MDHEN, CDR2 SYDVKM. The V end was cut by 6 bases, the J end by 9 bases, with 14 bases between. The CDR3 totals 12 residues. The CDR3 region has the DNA TGTGCCAGCAGCCGAGGGGGAATAAGCTACACCTTC. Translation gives CASSRGGISYTF.

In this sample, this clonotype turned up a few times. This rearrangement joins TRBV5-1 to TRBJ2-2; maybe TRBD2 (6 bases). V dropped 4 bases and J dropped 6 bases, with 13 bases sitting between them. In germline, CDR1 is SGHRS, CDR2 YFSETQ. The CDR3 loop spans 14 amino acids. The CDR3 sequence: CASSIQAGAGELFF. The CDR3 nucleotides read TGCGCCAGCAGCATTCAAGCGGGCGCCGGGGAGCTGTTTTTT.

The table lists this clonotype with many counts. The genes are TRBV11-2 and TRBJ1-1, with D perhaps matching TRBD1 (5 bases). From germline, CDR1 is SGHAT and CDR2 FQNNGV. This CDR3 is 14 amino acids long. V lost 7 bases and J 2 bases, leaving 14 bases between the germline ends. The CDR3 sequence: CASTPDSNNTEAFF. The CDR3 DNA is TGTGCCAGCACCCCTGACAGTAATAACACTGAAGCTTTCTTT.

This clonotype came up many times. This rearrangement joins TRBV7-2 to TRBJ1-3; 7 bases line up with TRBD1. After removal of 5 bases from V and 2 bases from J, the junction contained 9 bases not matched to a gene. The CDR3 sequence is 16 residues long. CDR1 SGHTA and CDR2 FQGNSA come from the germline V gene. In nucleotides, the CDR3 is TGTGCCAGCAGCGGTGACAGGGTACAGGCTGGAAACACCATATATTTT. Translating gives CASSGDRVQAGNTIYF.

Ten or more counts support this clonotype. CDR3 in amino acids: CASSPAGWEQYF. In nucleotides, the CDR3 is TGTGCCAGCAGCCCGGCGGGCTGGGAGCAGTACTTC. V is TRBV7-2 and J is TRBJ2-7; TRBD2 might be the D (5 bases). This CDR3 is built from 12 residues. V lost 5 bases, J lost 7 bases, and 12 bases lay in between. Germline V gene lookup returns CDR1 SGHTA and CDR2 FQGNSA.

The DNA for the CDR3 is TGCAGTGCCAACCGTGGGTCAAGAGGCTACACCTTC. Its translation is CSANRGSRGYTF. This rearrangement joins TRBV20-1 to TRBJ1-2; D uncertain. The CDR3 spans 12 residues. Trimming cost V 6 bases and J 8 bases, with 16 bases left between them. Germline V gives CDR1 DFQATT, CDR2 SNEGSKA (reference sequence).